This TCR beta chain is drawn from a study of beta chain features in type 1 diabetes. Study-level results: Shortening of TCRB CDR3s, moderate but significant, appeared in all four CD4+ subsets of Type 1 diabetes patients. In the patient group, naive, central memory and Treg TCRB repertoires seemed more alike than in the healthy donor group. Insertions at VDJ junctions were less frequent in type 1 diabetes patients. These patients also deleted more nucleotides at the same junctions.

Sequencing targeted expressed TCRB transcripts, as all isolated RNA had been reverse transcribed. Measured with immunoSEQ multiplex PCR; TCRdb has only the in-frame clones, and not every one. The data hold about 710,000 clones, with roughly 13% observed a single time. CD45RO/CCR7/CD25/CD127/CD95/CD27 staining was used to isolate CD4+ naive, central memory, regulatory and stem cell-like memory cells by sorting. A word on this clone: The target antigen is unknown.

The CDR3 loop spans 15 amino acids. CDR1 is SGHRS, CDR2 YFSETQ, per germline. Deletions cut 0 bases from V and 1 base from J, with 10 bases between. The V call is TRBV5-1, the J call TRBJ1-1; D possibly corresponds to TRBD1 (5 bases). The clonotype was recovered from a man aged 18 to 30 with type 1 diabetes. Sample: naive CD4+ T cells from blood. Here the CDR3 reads CASSLGGAGNTEAFF. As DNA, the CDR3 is TGCGCCAGCAGCTTGGGAGGGGCCGGGAACACTGAAGCTTTCTTT.